One and the same sample provided the 6 T cell receptor beta chains below, sequenced in a study of T cell clonotyping in hematopoietic cell transplantation. Libraries were prepared by immunoSEQ multiplex PCR; TCRdb keeps only in-frame clonotypes and omits some of them. The table includes 30,000 to 45,000 clones, 75% to 90% detected once. Sequencing used peripheral blood mononuclear cells. These TCRs come from a middle-aged woman in good health. Some clones in this sample may be carry-over from other donors' samples.

This chain connects TRBV2 to TRBJ1-2; the D gene is possibly TRBD1 (5 bases). CDR1 is SNHLY, CDR2 FYNNEI, per germline. V lost 4 bases and J 7 bases, leaving 13 bases between the germline ends. This CDR3 has 13 amino acids. CDR3 residues: CASSGGREGGYTF. CDR3 DNA sequence: TGTGCCAGCAGTGGAGGCAGGGAAGGTGGCTACACCTTC.

The chain carries TRBV29-1 and TRBJ2-3; TRBD2 matches at 12 bases. The CDR3 has 15 amino acids. V lost 6 bases to trimming and J lost 6 bases; unmatched junction nucleotides: 10. Germline V lookup: CDR1 SQVTM, CDR2 ANQGSEA. CDR3 in DNA: TGCAGCGTGCCCGGACTAGCGGGGCGCAGGGATACGCAGTATTTT. Protein product: CSVPGLAGRRDTQYF.

V gene TRBV29-1 combines with J gene TRBJ1-2; 8 bases are shared with TRBD1. Germline CDR1 and CDR2: SQVTM and ANQGSEA. V lost 1 base to trimming and J lost 7 bases; unmatched junction nucleotides: 2. The CDR3 has 12 amino acids. The CDR3 nucleotides read TGCAGCGTTGAAGGACAGGGGTCTGGCTACACCTTC. It codes for CSVEGQGSGYTF.

The sample holds one count of this clone. The chain is built from TRBV30 and TRBJ2-1; 9 bases match TRBD2. V lost 1 base and J lost 8; bases outside the gene matches: 12. The CDR3 is 16 residues long. CDR1 is GTSNPN, CDR2 SVGIG, per germline (reference sequence). CDR3 region: CAWSEYGLAGRDEQFF. The CDR3 nucleotides read TGTGCCTGGAGTGAGTATGGGCTAGCGGGAAGGGATGAGCAGTTCTTC.

A single count supports this clone. The CDR3 spells CASSLDQGQAYEQYF. In DNA form, the CDR3 reads TGTGCCAGCAGCTTAGACCAAGGACAGGCCTACGAGCAGTACTTC. The rearrangement uses TRBV11-2 and TRBJ2-7; 7 nucleotides match TRBD1. With V trimmed by 0 bases and J by 2 bases, 4 bases remained unmatched. Germline V CDR1 and CDR2: SGHAT, FQNNGV. The CDR3 spans 15 residues.

The V gene is TRBV4-3, the J gene TRBJ1-2, with a weak D call TRBD1 (5 bases). V lost 0 bases and J lost 0, with 11 bases in between. CDR3 length equals 16 residues. CDR1 LGHNA and CDR2 YSLEER come from the germline V gene. This CDR3 reads CASSQDSTGSNYGYTF. The CDR3 coding sequence is TGCGCCAGCAGCCAAGATTCTACAGGATCTAACTATGGCTACACCTTC.